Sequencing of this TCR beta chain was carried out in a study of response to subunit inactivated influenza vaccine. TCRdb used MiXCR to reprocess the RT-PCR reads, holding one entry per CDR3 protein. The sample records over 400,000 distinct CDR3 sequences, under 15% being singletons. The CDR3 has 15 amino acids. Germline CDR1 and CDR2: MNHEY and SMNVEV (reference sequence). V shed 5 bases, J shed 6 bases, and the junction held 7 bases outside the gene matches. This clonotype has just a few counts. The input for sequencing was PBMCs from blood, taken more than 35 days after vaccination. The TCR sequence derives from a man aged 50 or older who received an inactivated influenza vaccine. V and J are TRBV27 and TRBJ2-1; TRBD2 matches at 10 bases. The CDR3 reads CASSITGTSVNEQFF. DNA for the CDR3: TGTGCCAGCAGTATAACCGGGACTAGCGTCAATGAGCAGTTCTTC.